A single sample gave rise to the 30 T cell receptor beta chains below, sequenced in a study of T cells in narcolepsy. The protocol was immunoSEQ multiplex PCR, while the TCRdb copy is restricted to in-frame clones and leaves out a portion. Of about 29,000 clones listed, about 89% are singletons. Sequencing was done on a sample of memory (CD45RA-) CD4+ T cells from blood. All receptors derive from a human donor in good health.

This rearrangement joins TRBV7-6 to TRBJ2-5; 8 nucleotides agree with TRBD1. Germline loops: CDR1 SGHVS, CDR2 FNYEAQ. The V gene end was trimmed by 5 bases and the J gene end by 4 bases; junction bases not matched to a gene: 3. CDR3 length equals 13 residues. Here the CDR3 reads CASSKDRGETQYF. In DNA form, the CDR3 reads TGTGCCAGCAGCAAAGACAGGGGAGAGACCCAGTACTTC.

Worth noting for this clone: This same CDR3 is encoded by further DNA sequences in the sample. The chain links TRBV5-1 to TRBJ1-1; perhaps TRBD1 as D (6 bases). Germline V gene lookup returns CDR1 SGHRS and CDR2 YFSETQ. Trimming stripped 4 bases from V and 1 base from J, with 11 bases between. The CDR3 extends over 14 amino acids. CDR3 loop: CASSLDSANTEAFF. The CDR3 bases are TGCGCCAGCAGCCTGGACAGCGCGAACACTGAAGCTTTCTTT.

The J gene is TRBJ2-7, the V gene TRBV27; TRBD2 matches 8 bases. Germline V gives CDR1 MNHEY, CDR2 SMNVEV (reference sequence). The J segment lost 0 bases and the V segment lost 6 bases, leaving 7 bases of the junction unmatched. The CDR3 has 15 residues. The DNA of the CDR3 is TGTGCCAGCAGCGAGGGCGGGAGGCCCTCCTACGAGCAGTACTTC. The encoded protein is CASSEGGRPSYEQYF.

The chain combines TRBV6-6 with TRBJ1-1; D is undetermined. Germline values: CDR1 MNHNY, CDR2 SVGAGI (reference sequence). Between the trimmed V and J ends, which lost 5 bases and 0 bases, there was a span of 7 bases. This CDR3 has 13 amino acids. In nucleotides, the CDR3 is TGTGCCAGCAGTAGAATAATGAACACTGAAGCTTTCTTT. Encoded protein: CASSRIMNTEAFF.

The rearrangement links TRBV6-5 to TRBJ2-1, with D uncertain. There are 13 residues in the CDR3. The ends were cut back, 0 bases at V and 8 bases at J, with 8 bases in the middle. Per the germline V gene, CDR1 is MNHEY and CDR2 is SVGAGI. CDR3 region: CASSYSSGYEQFF. CDR3 coding DNA: TGTGCCAGCAGTTACTCGTCGGGCTATGAGCAGTTCTTC.

The chain recombines TRBV6-6 with TRBJ2-7; perhaps TRBD1 as D (5 bases). V was trimmed by 2 bases and J by 2 bases, leaving 13 bases between them. There are 15 residues in the CDR3. Germline V gene sequence: CDR1 MNHNY, CDR2 SVGAGI (reference sequence). CDR3 nucleotide sequence: TGTGCCAGCAGTTACGGGGCGACGTACACCTACGAGCAGTACTTC. It yields the protein CASSYGATYTYEQYF.

The chain is built from TRBV6-1 and TRBJ1-1; D remains unclear. This CDR3 comprises 13 residues. Germline V lookup: CDR1 MNHNS, CDR2 SASEGT. V dropped 5 bases and J dropped 11 bases, with 18 bases sitting between them. DNA for the CDR3: TGTGCCAGCAGTCTCCGATTTAGGGTATCTGCTTTCTTT. Encoded protein: CASSLRFRVSAFF.

This clone is a singleton in its sample. The rearrangement uses TRBV7-3 and TRBJ1-2, with 7 nucleotides matching TRBD1. Germline lookup yields CDR1 SGHTA and CDR2 FQGTGA. CDR3 length equals 13 residues. The trim removed 4 bases at V and 3 bases at J, leaving 2 bases unmatched. The CDR3 sequence: CASSSDRDYGYTF. CDR3 nucleotide sequence: TGTGCCAGCAGCTCCGACAGGGACTATGGCTACACCTTC.

V gene TRBV30 combines with J gene TRBJ2-1, with TRBD2 matching 8 bases. This CDR3 spans 15 amino acids. The trim removed 4 bases at V and 4 bases at J, leaving 9 bases unmatched. Germline values: CDR1 GTSNPN, CDR2 SVGIG (reference sequence). CDR3 loop: CAWTKTGTRYNEQFF. The CDR3, as DNA: TGTGCCTGGACTAAAACCGGGACTAGGTACAATGAGCAGTTCTTC.

The V gene is TRBV6-6, the J gene TRBJ2-1; possible D gene TRBD1, 6 bases. CDR3 length: 13 amino acids. V shed 2 bases and J shed 8 bases, with 10 bases lying between them. CDR1 MNHNY and CDR2 SVGAGI come from the germline V gene (reference sequence). In nucleotides, the CDR3 is TGTGCCAGCAGTTACCAAGGGGGTGATGAGCAGTTCTTC. It yields the protein CASSYQGGDEQFF.

CDR3 residues: CASSVGRGYGYTF. In DNA, the CDR3 is TGTGCCAGCAGTGTCGGCAGGGGCTATGGCTACACCTTC. The chain couples TRBV2 to TRBJ1-2; a possible D gene is TRBD1 (6 bases). CDR1 is SNHLY and CDR2 is FYNNEI in the germline V gene. The V end lost 4 bases, the J end lost 4 bases, and 10 bases lay between the germline ends. This CDR3 has 13 amino acids.

This sequence joins TRBV30 and TRBJ1-3; D unclear. Trimming removed 3 bases at V and 4 bases at J, with 13 bases between. Germline CDR1 is GTSNPN and CDR2 is SVGIG (reference sequence). There are 14 residues in the CDR3. CDR3 coding DNA: TGTGCCTGGAGAGGAAGTAACGAGGGAAACACCATATATTTT. Protein: CAWRGSNEGNTIYF.

This rearrangement joins TRBV19 to TRBJ1-2; 8 nucleotides match TRBD1. With V trimmed by 3 bases and J by 2 bases, 2 bases remained unmatched. The CDR3 loop spans 14 amino acids. Germline assignment: CDR1 LNHDA and CDR2 SQIVND (reference sequence). In nucleotides, the CDR3 is TGTGCCAGTAGTATCCACAGGGGGAACTATGGCTACACCTTC. It specifies CASSIHRGNYGYTF.

V and J are TRBV6-5 and TRBJ1-5; D gene ambiguous. The CDR3 is made up of 12 amino acids. Trimming shortened V by 0 bases and J by 10 bases, and 7 bases separated the two germline ends. Germline lookup yields CDR1 MNHEY and CDR2 SVGAGI. In DNA, the CDR3 is TGTGCCAGCAGTTACTCGAGTCCCCCCCAGCATTTT. This gives the protein CASSYSSPPQHF.

The sample holds one count of this clone. This rearrangement joins TRBV5-6 to TRBJ1-4, with a weak D call TRBD1 (6 bases). Trimming pared 1 base from V and 10 bases from J, leaving 17 bases between. CDR3 length: 15 amino acids. CDR1 and CDR2 (germline): SGHDT, YYEEEE. CDR3 sequence (DNA): TGTGCCAGCAGCTTGTGGGACCGACGGGGGCGAAAACTGTTTTTT. Translating it yields CASSLWDRRGRKLFF.

The chain couples TRBV19 to TRBJ1-5, with D unclear. The V end lost 7 bases, the J end lost 0 bases, and 10 bases lay between the germline ends. CDR1 and CDR2 (germline): LNHDA, SQIVND (reference sequence). This CDR3 region has 14 residues. CDR3 nucleotides: TGTGCCAGTACAGAAGGCTATAGCAATCAGCCCCAGCATTTT. Protein product: CASTEGYSNQPQHF.

The chain uses TRBV11-3 and TRBJ1-1, with TRBD1 as a possible D gene (5 bases). The CDR3 extends over 14 amino acids. V was cut by 1 base and J by 7 bases, with 13 bases left in between. Germline lookup yields CDR1 SGHNT and CDR2 YENEEA. In DNA form, the CDR3 reads TGTGCCAGCAGCTTAGGGGCGGTAGGGGATGAAGCTTTCTTT. Encoded protein: CASSLGAVGDEAFF.

V is TRBV6-1 and J is TRBJ1-2; TRBD1 matches at 7 bases. The germline CDR1 and CDR2 sequences are MNHNS and SASEGT. The CDR3 covers 14 residues. The ends lost 5 bases at V and 4 bases at J; junction bases unmatched: 7. The CDR3 sequence is CASSRGRLSYGYTF. The CDR3 DNA is TGTGCCAGCAGTAGGGGGCGGCTAAGCTATGGCTACACCTTC.

This clone was picked up one time. The chain has TRBV6-1 and TRBJ1-2; no reliable D call. CDR3 length: 13 amino acids. Germline CDR1 MNHNS, CDR2 SASEGT. V was pared by 4 bases and J by 2 bases, with 8 bases between. DNA for the CDR3: TGTGCCAGCAGTGCGACACAGAACTATGGCTACACCTTC. Translated, it gives CASSATQNYGYTF.

This chain connects TRBV29-1 to TRBJ1-1; no definite D call. The V gene's germline CDR1 is SQVTM and CDR2 ANQGSEA. The CDR3 is 13 amino acids. V lost 5 bases, J lost 2 bases, and 12 bases lay in between. CDR3 sequence reads: CSVPYGLNTEAFF. The CDR3 DNA reads TGCAGCGTTCCCTACGGTCTCAACACTGAAGCTTTCTTT.

The V call is TRBV29-1, the J call TRBJ2-1; 14 bases agree with TRBD2. The length of the CDR3 is 14 residues. Germline V gene lookup returns CDR1 SQVTM and CDR2 ANQGSEA. J was trimmed by 8 bases and V by 7 bases; bases with no gene match: 7. CDR3 residues: CSAVGLAGVYEQFF. In DNA, the CDR3 is TGCAGCGCGGTGGGACTAGCGGGAGTTTATGAGCAGTTCTTC.

The V gene is TRBV5-1, the J gene TRBJ2-2; TRBD1 aligns across 8 bases. The CDR3 contains 15 residues. Trimming took 7 bases from V and 3 from J; bases not matched to a gene: 8. Germline lookup yields CDR1 SGHRS and CDR2 YFSETQ. Here the CDR3 reads CASHPGGRYTGELFF. The CDR3 nucleotides read TGCGCCAGCCATCCAGGGGGCCGGTACACCGGGGAGCTGTTTTTT.

The rearrangement uses TRBV28 and TRBJ2-2; unclear D gene. The germline V and J ends were trimmed by 8 bases and 1 base, with 5 bases remaining between them. Per the germline V gene, CDR1 is MDHEN and CDR2 is SYDVKM. This CDR3 has 12 amino acids. The CDR3 coding sequence is TGTGCCAGCTCAATGAACACCGGGGAGCTGTTTTTT. Its translation is CASSMNTGELFF.

The chain carries TRBV6-5 and TRBJ1-1; TRBD1 agrees at 8 bases. The germline CDR1 and CDR2 sequences are MNHEY and SVGAGI. V gave up 6 bases and J gave up 5 bases; unmatched junction bases: 5. The CDR3 consists of 13 residues. The CDR3 region has the DNA TGTGCCAGCAGCCGAGACAGGGGAACTGAAGCTTTCTTT. This translates into CASSRDRGTEAFF.

The chain is built from TRBV5-1 and TRBJ2-7; TRBD1 matches at 8 bases. Per the germline V gene, CDR1 is SGHRS and CDR2 is YFSETQ. The CDR3 has 16 amino acids. V was clipped by 4 bases and J by 1 base; unmatched bases: 10. CDR3 sequence reads: CASSSNPGQVSYEQYF. CDR3 nucleotides: TGCGCCAGCAGCAGCAATCCGGGACAGGTGTCCTACGAGCAGTACTTC.

The chain uses TRBV6-1 and TRBJ1-2, with D possibly matching TRBD1 (6 bases). The CDR3 length is 13 residues. The V gene's germline CDR1 is MNHNS and CDR2 SASEGT. Trimming removed 4 bases at V and 2 bases at J, with 8 bases between. The CDR3 region is CASSVTGNYGYTF. The CDR3 DNA reads as TGTGCCAGCAGTGTAACAGGGAACTATGGCTACACCTTC.

The chain joins TRBV30 to TRBJ1-2; D is perhaps TRBD1 (6 bases). The CDR3 has 16 residues. V lost 1 base, J lost 4 bases, and 19 bases lay in between. From germline, CDR1 is GTSNPN and CDR2 SVGIG (reference sequence). CDR3 nucleotides: TGTGCCTGGAGTGGACTAGGATGGGACACCCGCTATGGCTACACCTTC. This encodes CAWSGLGWDTRYGYTF.

The chain is built from TRBV2 and TRBJ2-1; D is ambiguous. The CDR3 loop spans 14 amino acids. Germline CDR1 SNHLY, CDR2 FYNNEI. V dropped 2 bases and J dropped 4 bases, with 9 bases sitting between them. This CDR3 is CASSENPGYNEQFF. The DNA of the CDR3 is TGTGCCAGCAGTGAAAACCCGGGTTACAATGAGCAGTTCTTC.

The CDR3 sequence is CASPLGPYEQYF. In DNA form, the CDR3 reads TGTGCCAGCCCTTTGGGGCCCTACGAGCAGTACTTC. The chain combines TRBV28 with TRBJ2-7; possibly TRBD1 for D (5 bases). The CDR3 runs to 12 residues. Trimming shortened V by 8 bases and J by 2 bases, and 10 bases separated the two germline ends. Germline V gene lookup returns CDR1 MDHEN and CDR2 SYDVKM.

This chain joins TRBV9 and TRBJ1-4, with no clear D. Trimming took off 0 bases at V and 8 bases at J, with 8 bases between the two ends. The CDR3 is 13 residues long. The V gene's germline CDR1 is SGDLS and CDR2 YYNGEE. Written as DNA, the CDR3 is TGTGCCAGCAGCGTAGATGGATCCGAAAAACTGTTTTTT. This codes for CASSVDGSEKLFF. The full variable domain, completed using reference TRBV9 and TRBJ1-4, is DSGVTQTPKHLITATGQRVTLRCSPRSGDLSVYWYQQSLDQGLQFLIQYYNGEERAKGNILERFSAQQFPDLHSELNLSSLELGDSALYFCASSVDGSEKLFFGSGTQLSVL.